The 30 T cell receptor beta chains given below trace back to one sample, sequenced in a study of blood T cell repertoires in COVID-19. Here immunoSEQ multiplex PCR was the method, and the copy in TCRdb shows in-frame clones only, minus some. The sample contains 200,000 or so clones, about 87% of which appear only once. The sequencing sample was made of PBMCs or T cells enriched from blood (not recorded which). The receptors come from a woman in her 30s who had recovered from COVID-19.

The chain recombines TRBV18 with TRBJ1-6; 7 bases are shared with TRBD1. This CDR3 contains 15 residues. Germline trimming cut 3 bases from V and 5 bases from J; bases unmatched to any gene: 4. Germline CDR1 is KGHSH and CDR2 is LQKENI. The CDR3 protein is CASSPVGQNNSPLHF. CDR3 DNA: TGTGCCAGCTCACCGGTGGGACAGAATAATTCACCCCTCCACTTT.

This rearrangement joins TRBV19 to TRBJ2-1; D call uncertain. The CDR3 totals 11 residues. Germline V lookup: CDR1 LNHDA, CDR2 SQIVND (reference sequence). V lost 3 bases to trimming and J lost 13 bases, with 10 bases between them. The DNA of the CDR3 is TGTGCCAGTAGTATCGGTGGGCTACAGTTCTTC. Protein: CASSIGGLQFF.

The chain links TRBV2 to TRBJ1-6; tentative D call: TRBD1 (5 bases). The V end was cut by 5 bases, the J end by 2 bases, with 19 bases between. CDR1 is SNHLY and CDR2 is FYNNEI in the germline V gene. The CDR3 is 18 amino acids. In nucleotides, the CDR3 is TGTGCCAGCAGTATCCCGTACCAGGGAACCCCCTATAATTCACCCCTCCACTTT. Its translation is CASSIPYQGTPYNSPLHF.

This chain links TRBV6-2 or TRBV6-3 with TRBJ2-7, with 7 bases fitting TRBD1. CDR3 length: 15 residues. With V trimmed by 2 bases and J by 2 bases, 6 bases remained unmatched. Per the germline V gene, CDR1 is MNHEY and CDR2 is SVGEGT. The CDR3 DNA follows: TGTGCCAGCAGTTACGGGACAGTTTCCACCTACGAGCAGTACTTC. It encodes CASSYGTVSTYEQYF.

V and J are TRBV4-2 and TRBJ1-3; 8 bases line up with TRBD1. The length of the CDR3 is 16 residues. Germline values: CDR1 LGHNA, CDR2 YNFKEQ. The V and J ends lost 1 base and 4 bases, in that order; junction bases with no gene match: 6. The CDR3 loop reads CASSQVQGAEGNTIYF. In DNA form, the CDR3 reads TGTGCCAGCAGCCAAGTTCAGGGGGCAGAAGGAAACACCATATATTTT.

This chain links TRBV7-9 with TRBJ1-2; D unclear. This CDR3 contains 14 residues. Germline CDR1 and CDR2: SEHNR and FQNEAQ (reference sequence). Trimming removed 2 bases from V and 3 bases from J, with 10 bases in between. The CDR3 DNA is TGTGCCAGCAGCTTAAGCTGGCAGGACTATGGCTACACCTTC. Protein: CASSLSWQDYGYTF.

This clone was observed at least ten times. This chain connects TRBV4-3 to TRBJ2-1; the match to TRBD2 covers 9 bases. CDR1 is LGHNA, CDR2 YSLEER, per germline. After removal of 3 bases from V and 7 bases from J, the junction contained 13 bases not matched to a gene. The CDR3 runs to 17 residues. DNA for the CDR3: TGCGCCAGCAGCCAGAAACAACCGGGACTAGCTATAAATGAGCAGTTCTTC. Amino acids: CASSQKQPGLAINEQFF.

This rearrangement joins TRBV9 to TRBJ1-3; tentative D call: TRBD1 (6 bases). The CDR3 is made up of 16 amino acids. Per germline, CDR1 SGDLS and CDR2 YYNGEE. V gave up 5 bases and J gave up 0 bases, with 15 bases separating them. In DNA form, the CDR3 reads TGTGCCAGCAGTCGATCGACAGGAGGCTCTGGAAACACCATATATTTT. Translated: CASSRSTGGSGNTIYF.

This chain connects TRBV13 to TRBJ2-5; a weak D match, TRBD1 (5 bases). This CDR3 region has 15 residues. Trimming took 0 bases from V and 3 from J, leaving 11 bases between them. Germline CDR1 PRHDT, CDR2 FYEKMQ (reference sequence). The CDR3 DNA reads as TGTGCCAGCAGCTTAGGTGGAGTCAGGGAAGAGACCCAGTACTTC. This sequence encodes CASSLGGVREETQYF.

The chain couples TRBV5-4 to TRBJ2-1, with a possible D match to TRBD2 (6 bases). Germline-derived CDR1 and CDR2 are SGHNT and YYREEE (reference sequence). V gave up 3 bases and J gave up 9 bases, with 16 bases separating them. The CDR3 extends over 14 amino acids. The CDR3 loop is CASSSDPGVREQFF. The CDR3 DNA reads TGTGCCAGCAGCTCCGACCCGGGGGTCCGTGAGCAGTTCTTC.

The J gene is TRBJ1-1, the V gene TRBV11-2, with D unclear. The V end was cut by 2 bases, the J end by 1 base, with 8 bases between. CDR3 length equals 14 residues. Per the germline V gene, CDR1 is SGHAT and CDR2 is FQNNGV. This CDR3 is CASSLNTKNTEAFF. The CDR3 DNA follows: TGTGCCAGCAGCTTAAACACTAAGAACACTGAAGCTTTCTTT. The variable domain in full, completed from reference TRBV11-2 and TRBJ1-1, reads EAGVAQSPRYKIIEKRQSVAFWCNPISGHATLYWYQQILGQGPKLLIQFQNNGVVDDSQLPKDRFSAERLKGVDSTLKIQPAKLEDSAVYLCASSLNTKNTEAFFGQGTRLTVV.

V and J are TRBV5-1 and TRBJ1-1, with D hard to call. The germline CDR1 and CDR2 sequences are SGHRS and YFSETQ. Trimming shortened V by 4 bases and J by 0 bases, and 16 bases separated the two germline ends. This CDR3 contains 16 residues. CDR3 residues: CASSLSGGLMNTEAFF. CDR3 in DNA: TGCGCCAGCAGCCTGTCGGGAGGTCTAATGAACACTGAAGCTTTCTTT.

A note on this clone: At the DNA level, this CDR3 is encoded by other sequences in the same sample as well. The gene calls are TRBV13 and TRBJ1-5; possible D gene TRBD1, 5 bases. The germline CDR1 and CDR2 sequences are PRHDT and FYEKMQ (reference sequence). The CDR3 length is 15 residues. V lost 3 bases and J 6 bases, leaving 15 bases between the germline ends. The CDR3: CASSFSREDGQPQHF. In DNA, the CDR3 is TGTGCCAGCAGCTTTAGCAGGGAAGACGGTCAGCCCCAGCATTTT.

This rearrangement joins TRBV5-6 to TRBJ2-7, with 9 bases identical to TRBD1. The germline V gene encodes CDR1 SGHDT and CDR2 YYEEEE. The V and J ends lost 4 bases and 2 bases, in that order; junction bases with no gene match: 7. This CDR3 is built from 15 residues. CDR3 amino acids: CASSIPNRGPYEQYF. The CDR3 bases are TGTGCCAGCAGCATACCCAACAGGGGGCCCTACGAGCAGTACTTC. The variable domain in full, with the rest retrieved from reference TRBV5-6 and TRBJ2-7, is DAGVTQSPTHLIKTRGQQVTLRCSPKSGHDTVSWYQQALGQGPQFIFQYYEEEERQRGNFPDRFSGHQFPNYSSELNVNALLLGDSALYLCASSIPNRGPYEQYFGPGTRLTVT.

The genes are TRBV9 and TRBJ2-5, with 14 bases identical to TRBD2. V shed 0 bases and J 1 base; nucleotides not matched to a gene: 5. Per the germline V gene, CDR1 is SGDLS and CDR2 is YYNGEE. The CDR3 runs 18 residues. This CDR3 reads CASSVGTSGGSPQETQYF. For the CDR3, the DNA is TGTGCCAGCAGCGTAGGGACTAGCGGGGGGTCACCCCAAGAGACCCAGTACTTC. The full variable domain, in which reference TRBV9 and TRBJ2-5 provide the parts outside the CDR3, is DSGVTQTPKHLITATGQRVTLRCSPRSGDLSVYWYQQSLDQGLQFLIQYYNGEERAKGNILERFSAQQFPDLHSELNLSSLELGDSALYFCASSVGTSGGSPQETQYFGPGTRLLVL.

V usage is TRBV27 and J usage is TRBJ1-2; TRBD1 aligns across 9 bases. V was pared by 3 bases and J by 7 bases, with 9 bases of the junction left unmatched. The CDR3 has 15 residues. Germline V gene lookup returns CDR1 MNHEY and CDR2 SMNVEV (reference sequence). As DNA, the CDR3 is TGTGCCAGCAGTTTCCGAGGGACAGGGCAGGCTGGCTACACCTTC. This sequence encodes CASSFRGTGQAGYTF.

The rearrangement uses TRBV24-1 and TRBJ2-5; tentatively, D is TRBD1 (6 bases). Germline CDR1 is KGHDR and CDR2 is SFDVKD. Trimming left V 9 bases short and J 5 bases short, with 15 bases between. This CDR3 comprises 13 residues. The CDR3 nucleotides read TGTGCCACCGCGCAGGGGTCGGGGGAGACCCAGTACTTC. Translated: CATAQGSGETQYF.

V usage is TRBV28 and J usage is TRBJ2-4; D unclear. Germline CDR1 reads MDHEN; CDR2 reads SYDVKM. Between the trimmed V and J ends, which lost 3 bases and 2 bases, there was a span of 8 bases. This CDR3 has 14 amino acids. The CDR3 protein is CASSLEFSKNIQYF. The CDR3 coding sequence is TGTGCCAGCAGTTTGGAGTTTTCCAAAAACATTCAGTACTTC.

The chain has TRBV29-1 and TRBJ2-5; TRBD2 agrees at 9 bases. Germline lookup yields CDR1 SQVTM and CDR2 ANQGSEA. Trimming took 3 bases from V and 0 from J; bases not matched to a gene: 5. This CDR3 contains 15 residues. The CDR3 DNA sequence: TGCAGCGTTGACTTCGGACTAGCGTACCAAGAGACCCAGTACTTC. Protein sequence: CSVDFGLAYQETQYF.

This rearrangement joins TRBV19 to TRBJ1-2; D uncertain. CDR1 LNHDA and CDR2 SQIVND come from the germline V gene (reference sequence). V was cut by 9 bases and J by 6 bases, with 11 bases left in between. The CDR3 runs to 11 residues. CDR3 sequence reads: CASHEGNGYTF. DNA for the CDR3: TGTGCCAGCCACGAGGGAAATGGCTACACCTTC.

Only one count was recorded for this clone. V gene TRBV2 combines with J gene TRBJ2-1, with D tentatively TRBD1 (6 bases). V was pared by 2 bases and J by 5 bases, with 13 bases between. The CDR3 loop spans 15 amino acids. Germline values: CDR1 SNHLY, CDR2 FYNNEI. CDR3 sequence reads: CASSEMGAANNEQFF. The CDR3 region has the DNA TGTGCCAGCAGTGAAATGGGGGCAGCGAACAATGAGCAGTTCTTC.

This clone was detected only once. The chain employs TRBV15 and TRBJ1-2; the D gene is possibly TRBD1 (5 bases). Germline CDR1 is LNHNV and CDR2 is YYDKDF (reference sequence). Trimming left V 1 base short and J 5 bases short, with 11 bases between. The CDR3 covers 14 residues. CDR3 loop: CATSRVGGGYGYTF. The CDR3 coding sequence is TGTGCCACCAGCAGAGTGGGGGGGGGATATGGCTACACCTTC.

The CDR3 region has the DNA TGTGCCAGCACCCACCTTTTGGCAGGGGGCAACTATGGCTACACCTTC. It encodes CASTHLLAGGNYGYTF. V gene TRBV7-8 combines with J gene TRBJ1-2; 8 bases map to TRBD1. Germline CDR1 and CDR2: SGHVS and FQNEAQ. This CDR3 comprises 16 residues. Germline trimming cut 7 bases from V and 2 bases from J; bases unmatched to any gene: 12.

The chain recombines TRBV6-5 with TRBJ2-1, with 7 bases aligning to TRBD2. From germline, CDR1 is MNHEY and CDR2 SVGAGI. This CDR3 spans 14 amino acids. V was clipped by 1 base and J by 3 bases; unmatched bases: 0. This chain's CDR3 is CASSYLAGYNEQFF. The CDR3 bases are TGTGCCAGCAGTTACTTAGCGGGCTACAATGAGCAGTTCTTC.

This chain connects TRBV7-9 to TRBJ1-2, with D maybe TRBD1 (6 bases). CDR1 is SEHNR and CDR2 is FQNEAQ in the germline V gene (reference sequence). V dropped 8 bases and J dropped 9 bases, with 22 bases sitting between them. CDR3 length equals 14 residues. The CDR3: CASLLGAGDYSYTF. The CDR3 coding sequence is TGTGCCAGCCTCTTGGGGGCAGGAGATTATAGCTACACCTTC.

This rearrangement joins TRBV9 to TRBJ2-3; 8 bases align to TRBD2. This CDR3 has 15 amino acids. Trimming removed 4 bases from V and 2 bases from J; junction bases left unmatched: 6. Germline lookup yields CDR1 SGDLS and CDR2 YYNGEE. The CDR3 loop reads CASSFFGGATDTQYF. CDR3 DNA: TGTGCCAGCAGCTTCTTCGGGGGGGCCACAGATACGCAGTATTTT. The whole variable domain, filled in from reference TRBV9 and TRBJ2-3, reads DSGVTQTPKHLITATGQRVTLRCSPRSGDLSVYWYQQSLDQGLQFLIQYYNGEERAKGNILERFSAQQFPDLHSELNLSSLELGDSALYFCASSFFGGATDTQYFGPGTRLTVL.

This clone appeared once. This chain joins TRBV27 and TRBJ1-1; D is undetermined. V was trimmed by 3 bases and J by 1 base, leaving 6 bases between them. The germline V gene has CDR1 MNHEY and CDR2 SMNVEV (reference sequence). The CDR3 is 13 amino acids. CDR3 in DNA: TGTGCCAGCAGTTTCAGGCCGAACACTGAAGCTTTCTTT. It encodes CASSFRPNTEAFF.

This chain links TRBV7-9 with TRBJ2-2, with TRBD2 identical over 8 bases. The CDR3 loop spans 18 amino acids. V dropped 4 bases and J dropped 3; count of bases not matched to a gene: 13. Germline values: CDR1 SEHNR, CDR2 FQNEAQ (reference sequence). CDR3 amino acids: CASSSALKAGEYTGELFF. The CDR3 DNA reads as TGTGCCAGCAGCTCCGCTCTTAAAGCGGGGGAGTACACCGGGGAGCTGTTTTTT.

This chain links TRBV6-2 or TRBV6-3 with TRBJ1-1, with unresolved D. The V gene's germline CDR1 is MNHEY and CDR2 SVGEGT. Trimming left V 4 bases short and J 3 bases short, with 18 bases between. This CDR3 is 16 amino acids long. Here the CDR3 reads CASSSGQLLWDTEAFF. The CDR3 bases are TGTGCCAGCAGTTCGGGTCAGTTATTGTGGGACACTGAAGCTTTCTTT.

The chain employs TRBV12-5 and TRBJ2-5; TRBD1 agrees at 8 bases. The CDR3 loop spans 18 amino acids. The germline CDR1 and CDR2 sequences are LGHNT and FRNRAP. The ends lost 6 bases at V and 5 bases at J; junction bases unmatched: 20. As DNA, the CDR3 is TGTGCTAGTGGAGCCGACCTCCTTAGACAGGGGCCTAAGGAGACCCAGTACTTC. This encodes CASGADLLRQGPKETQYF. The variable domain in full, completed from reference TRBV12-5 and TRBJ2-5, reads DARVTQTPRHKVTEMGQEVTMRCQPILGHNTVFWYRQTMMQGLELLAYFRNRAPLDDSGMPKDRFSAEMPDATLATLKIQPSEPRDSAVYFCASGADLLRQGPKETQYFGPGTRLLVL.